The rows below give T cell receptor beta chains drawn from one sample of a study of radiotherapy plus CTLA-4 blockade in lung cancer. Libraries were prepared by immunoSEQ multiplex PCR; TCRdb keeps only in-frame clonotypes and omits some of them. The data contain about 80,000 clones, more than 75% of them singletons. This sample comprised peripheral blood, obtained from a patient treated with radiotherapy plus ipilimumab. The receptor set was obtained from a human donor with non-small cell lung cancer who had stable disease on radiotherapy plus ipilimumab. The CDR3 runs from the conserved cysteine through the conserved F or W. A D gene is named only where the DNA matches it firmly. Expanded clones get a size class; other rows say once, few or many, or leave the size out.

D: -
V: TRBV7-6
size: -
J: TRBJ1-1
DNA: TGTGCCAGCAGCTCAGGACAGAACACTGAAGCTTTCTTT
CDR3: CASSSGQNTEAFF

D: TRBD2
V: TRBV2
size: -
J: TRBJ2-6
DNA: TGTGCCAGCAGTCCACTAGCGGGGGGGCCGCCTGGGGCCAACGTCCTGACTTTC
CDR3: CASSPLAGGPPGANVLTF

D: TRBD2
V: TRBV6-1
size: -
J: TRBJ2-3
DNA: TGTGCCAGCAGTAAAGGACTAGCGGGGGGGCCAGATACGCAGTATTTT
CDR3: CASSKGLAGGPDTQYF

D: TRBD1
V: TRBV10-2
size: -
J: TRBJ2-7
DNA: TGCGCCAGCAGTGAAGGGACAGGGTTCGAGCAGTACTTC
CDR3: CASSEGTGFEQYF

D: -
V: TRBV5-1
size: -
J: TRBJ2-7
DNA: TGCGCCAGCAGCTCCGGACAAACCGCATCCATCTACGAGCAGTACTTC
CDR3: CASSSGQTASIYEQYF

D: -
V: TRBV5-1
size: -
J: TRBJ2-1
DNA: TGCGCCAGCAGCGGTGGATCGGGGCACTCCTACAATGAGCAGTTCTTC
CDR3: CASSGGSGHSYNEQFF

D: -
V: TRBV19
size: -
J: TRBJ1-2
DNA: TGTGCCAGTAGAACCGTGGGGACTGCGGATGGCTACACCTTC
CDR3: CASRTVGTADGYTF

D: -
V: TRBV5-1
size: -
J: TRBJ2-1
DNA: TGCGCCAGCAGCTTGGCTACAGAGCAGTTCTTC
CDR3: CASSLATEQFF

D: -
V: TRBV27
size: -
J: TRBJ2-5
DNA: TGTGCCAGCAGCATGGGGCCACAAGAGACCCAGTACTTC
CDR3: CASSMGPQETQYF

D: TRBD2
V: TRBV27
size: -
J: TRBJ2-1
DNA: TGTGCCAGCAGCCTTAGGGGCGGGAGAGGTTACAATGAGCAGTTCTTC
CDR3: CASSLRGGRGYNEQFF

D: -
V: TRBV29-1
size: -
J: TRBJ2-7
DNA: TGCAGCGTCGACCTCGCGGGGTACTACGAGCAGTACTTC
CDR3: CSVDLAGYYEQYF

D: -
V: TRBV7-8
size: -
J: TRBJ2-1
DNA: TGTGCCAGCAGCTTAGCGGGGTGGGCGGGTACCTCCTACAATGAGCAGTTCTTC
CDR3: CASSLAGWAGTSYNEQFF

D: TRBD2
V: TRBV2
size: -
J: TRBJ2-5
DNA: TGTGCCAGCAGTGGCCGGTTATCGCGGGGGGGCCAGAGAGAGACCCAGTACTTC
CDR3: CASSGRLSRGGQRETQYF

D: TRBD1
V: TRBV19
size: -
J: TRBJ1-5
DNA: TGTGCCAGTACTCCACAGATACAGGGGGCGAATCAGCCCCAGCATTTT
CDR3: CASTPQIQGANQPQHF

D: TRBD1
V: TRBV7-3
size: few
J: TRBJ1-3
DNA: TGTGCCAGCAGCACGACAGGGGGTCCCGGAAACACCATATATTTT
CDR3: CASSTTGGPGNTIYF

D: TRBD1
V: TRBV9
size: -
J: TRBJ1-2
DNA: TGTGCCAGCAGCGTAGGGGGACAGGGGACCAGGCCGAGCTATGGCTACACCTTC
CDR3: CASSVGGQGTRPSYGYTF

D: TRBD1
V: TRBV14
size: -
J: TRBJ2-2
DNA: TGTGCCAGCAGCCAACCGGGACAGGGGGCCGCCGGGGAGCTGTTTTTT
CDR3: CASSQPGQGAAGELFF

D: -
V: TRBV7-2
size: -
J: TRBJ1-2
DNA: TGTGCCAGCAGCTTTGATGGTCAGATACTCTATGGCTACACCTTC
CDR3: CASSFDGQILYGYTF

D: -
V: TRBV30
size: -
J: TRBJ1-6
DNA: TGTGCCTGGGGCAAACAGGGCTATAATTCACCCCTCCACTTT
CDR3: CAWGKQGYNSPLHF

D: -
V: TRBV5-5
size: -
J: TRBJ2-7
DNA: TGTGCCAGCAGCTTGCCGCAATCCTACGAGCAGTACTTC
CDR3: CASSLPQSYEQYF

D: TRBD2
V: TRBV30
size: -
J: TRBJ2-1
DNA: TGTGCCTGGAGGCCCACGGGACTAGCGGGAAATCGGCTATACAATGAGCAGTTCTTC
CDR3: CAWRPTGLAGNRLYNEQFF

D: -
V: TRBV2
size: -
J: TRBJ1-5
DNA: TGTGCCAGCAGTGAACAGGGATTAAGCAATCAGCCCCAGCATTTT
CDR3: CASSEQGLSNQPQHF

D: TRBD1
V: TRBV11-2
size: -
J: TRBJ1-2
DNA: TGTGCCAGCAGCTGGGACAGGGGGCATTATGGCTACACCTTC
CDR3: CASSWDRGHYGYTF

D: -
V: TRBV7-6
size: once
J: TRBJ2-5
DNA: TGTGCCAGCAGCTTAGGCGCCAGGGTCCAAGAGACCCAGTACTTC
CDR3: CASSLGARVQETQYF

D: -
V: TRBV11-2
size: -
J: TRBJ2-7
DNA: TGTGCCAGCAGCCTACGGTCCGGTGGATCCAGTAGGGAGCAGTACTTC
CDR3: CASSLRSGGSSREQYF

D: TRBD1
V: TRBV7-2
size: few
J: TRBJ2-1
DNA: TGTGCCAGCAGCCTATCAGGGGGTGAGCAGTTCTTC
CDR3: CASSLSGGEQFF

D: -
V: TRBV7-3
size: -
J: TRBJ2-1
DNA: TGTGCCAGCAGCTCACAGGGCTACGGAGAGCAGTTCTTC
CDR3: CASSSQGYGEQFF

D: TRBD2
V: TRBV2
size: -
J: TRBJ2-3
DNA: TGTGCCAGCAGTGAACGGCTAGCGGGAGGCCGAAGCACAGATACGCAGTATTTT
CDR3: CASSERLAGGRSTDTQYF

D: -
V: TRBV28
size: once
J: TRBJ2-3
DNA: TGTGCCAGCAGTTTAGAGTTCAGACGGGAGAAGCAGTATTTT
CDR3: CASSLEFRREKQYF

D: -
V: TRBV5-1
size: -
J: TRBJ2-5
DNA: TGCGCCAGCAGCGGCGGAGGGGGAAGTAACCAAGAGACCCAGTACTTC
CDR3: CASSGGGGSNQETQYF

D: TRBD2
V: TRBV6-6
size: -
J: TRBJ2-1
DNA: TGTGCCAGCAGCCCCGCCGGCGGGAGAGGAAGGGATGAGCAGTTCTTC
CDR3: CASSPAGGRGRDEQFF

D: -
V: TRBV7-9
size: -
J: TRBJ1-2
DNA: TGTGCCAGCAGCCGAGGGACGGGATATGGCTACACCTTC
CDR3: CASSRGTGYGYTF

D: -
V: TRBV10-3
size: -
J: TRBJ2-7
DNA: TGTGCCATCAGTGATCCCAGGTGGGGGTCCTACGAGCAGTACTTC
CDR3: CAISDPRWGSYEQYF

D: -
V: TRBV11-3
size: -
J: TRBJ2-1
DNA: TGTGCCAGCAGCTTAATTGTGGGGAATGAGCAGTTCTTC
CDR3: CASSLIVGNEQFF

D: TRBD2
V: TRBV19
size: -
J: TRBJ2-2
DNA: TGTGCCAGTAGTATCTGGACTAGCGGGAGGCCCAACACCGGGGAGCTGTTTTTT
CDR3: CASSIWTSGRPNTGELFF

D: TRBD1
V: TRBV6-1
size: -
J: TRBJ1-2
DNA: TGTGCCAGCAGCGCGGGACAGGGGGCCCTTTATGGCTACACCTTC
CDR3: CASSAGQGALYGYTF

D: -
V: TRBV7-3
size: once
J: TRBJ2-5
DNA: TGTGCCAGCAGCCCCGGGCGTATCCAAGAGACCCAGTACTTC
CDR3: CASSPGRIQETQYF

D: -
V: TRBV27
size: once
J: TRBJ2-7
DNA: TGTGCCAGCAGTTCCTGGGGCGGTGACGAGCAGTACTTC
CDR3: CASSSWGGDEQYF

D: TRBD1
V: TRBV4-1
size: -
J: TRBJ1-5
DNA: TGCGCCAGCAGCCTCGGGACAGGACCATTCAGCAATCAGCCCCAGCATTTT
CDR3: CASSLGTGPFSNQPQHF

D: TRBD1
V: TRBV28
size: -
J: TRBJ1-3
DNA: TGTGCCAGCAGTTCAACCGGGACAGGGACTGGAAACACCATATATTTT
CDR3: CASSSTGTGTGNTIYF

D: TRBD1
V: TRBV19
size: once
J: TRBJ1-2
DNA: TGTGCCAGTAGTACTGCGACAGGGGGCTTCTATGGCTACACCTTC
CDR3: CASSTATGGFYGYTF

D: TRBD1
V: TRBV19
size: once
J: TRBJ2-5
DNA: TGTGCCAGTAGCTCCGGGACAGGGGGACCGCAAGAGACCCAGTACTTC
CDR3: CASSSGTGGPQETQYF

D: -
V: TRBV6-5
size: -
J: TRBJ1-5
DNA: TGTGCCAGCAGTCGAAATAGGGCCAACAATCAGCCCCAGCATTTT
CDR3: CASSRNRANNQPQHF

D: TRBD1
V: TRBV7-9
size: few
J: TRBJ1-4
DNA: TGTGCCAGCAGCTCAGACAGGGGAGTAGGTGAAAAACTGTTTTTT
CDR3: CASSSDRGVGEKLFF

D: -
V: TRBV10-3
size: -
J: TRBJ2-3
DNA: TGTGCCATCAGGGGGATCCGGACAGATACGCAGTATTTT
CDR3: CAIRGIRTDTQYF

D: TRBD1
V: TRBV5-1
size: -
J: TRBJ1-1
DNA: TGCGCCAGCAGCCGGGAGACAGGGTGGATCACTGAAGCTTTCTTT
CDR3: CASSRETGWITEAFF

D: TRBD1
V: TRBV13
size: -
J: TRBJ2-1
DNA: TGTGCCAGCAGTTCCAAGGACAGGGACGCGGGAAGGTCTTACAATGAGCAGTTCTTC
CDR3: CASSSKDRDAGRSYNEQFF

D: -
V: TRBV2
size: -
J: TRBJ2-5
DNA: TGTGCCAGCAGTGAATCTGCCAGGGGGGAAGAGACCCAGTACTTC
CDR3: CASSESARGEETQYF

D: TRBD1
V: TRBV15
size: -
J: TRBJ1-4
DNA: TGTGCCACCAGAGCAGGGGGTCCTAATGAAAAACTGTTTTTT
CDR3: CATRAGGPNEKLFF

D: -
V: TRBV25-1
size: -
J: TRBJ1-2
DNA: TGTGCCAGCCTGGGTTTGGGGGGGCTCGGCTACACCTTC
CDR3: CASLGLGGLGYTF